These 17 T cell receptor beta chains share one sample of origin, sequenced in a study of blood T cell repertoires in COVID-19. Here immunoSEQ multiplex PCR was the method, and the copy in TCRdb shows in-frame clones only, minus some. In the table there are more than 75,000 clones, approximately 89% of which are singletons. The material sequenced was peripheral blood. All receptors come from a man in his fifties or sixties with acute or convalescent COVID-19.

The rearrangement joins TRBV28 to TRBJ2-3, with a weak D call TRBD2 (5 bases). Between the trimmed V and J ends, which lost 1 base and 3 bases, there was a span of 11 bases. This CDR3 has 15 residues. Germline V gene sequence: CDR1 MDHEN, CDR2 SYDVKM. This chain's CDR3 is CASSLSGMGTDTQYF. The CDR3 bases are TGTGCCAGCAGTTTATCCGGGATGGGGACAGATACGCAGTATTTT.

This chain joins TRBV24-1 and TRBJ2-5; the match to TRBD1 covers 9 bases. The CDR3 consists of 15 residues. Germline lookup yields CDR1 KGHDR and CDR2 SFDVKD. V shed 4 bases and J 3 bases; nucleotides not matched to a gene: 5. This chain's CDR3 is CATSEPTGGKETQYF. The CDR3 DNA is TGTGCCACCAGTGAGCCGACAGGGGGAAAAGAGACCCAGTACTTC.

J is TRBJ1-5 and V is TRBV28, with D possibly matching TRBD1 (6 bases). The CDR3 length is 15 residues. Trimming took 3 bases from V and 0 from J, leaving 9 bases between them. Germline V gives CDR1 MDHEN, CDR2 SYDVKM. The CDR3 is CASSFGTPSNQPQHF. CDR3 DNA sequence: TGTGCCAGCAGTTTCGGGACACCTAGCAATCAGCCCCAGCATTTT. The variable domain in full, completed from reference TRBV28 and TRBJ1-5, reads DVKVTQSSRYLVKRTGEKVFLECVQDMDHENMFWYRQDPGLGLRLIYFSYDVKMKEKGDIPEGYSVSREKKERFSLILESASTNQTSMYLCASSFGTPSNQPQHFGDGTRLSIL.

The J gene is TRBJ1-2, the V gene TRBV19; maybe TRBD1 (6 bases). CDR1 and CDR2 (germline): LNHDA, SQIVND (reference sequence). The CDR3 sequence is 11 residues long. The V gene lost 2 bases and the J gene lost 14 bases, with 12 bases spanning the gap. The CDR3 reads CASSINRVLTF. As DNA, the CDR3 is TGTGCCAGTAGTATAAACAGGGTTTTAACCTTC.

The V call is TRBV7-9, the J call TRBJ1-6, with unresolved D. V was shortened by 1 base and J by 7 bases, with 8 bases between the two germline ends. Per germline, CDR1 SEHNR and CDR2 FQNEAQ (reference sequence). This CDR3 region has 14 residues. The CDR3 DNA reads TGTGCCAGCAGCTTAGACACCCAAAATTCACCCCTCCACTTT. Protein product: CASSLDTQNSPLHF.

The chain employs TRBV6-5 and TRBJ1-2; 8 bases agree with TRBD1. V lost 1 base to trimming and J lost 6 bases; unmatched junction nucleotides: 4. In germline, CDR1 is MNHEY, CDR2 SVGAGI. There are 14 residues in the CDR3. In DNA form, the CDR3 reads TGTGCCAGCAGTTACTTGGACAGGGACGATGGCTACACCTTC. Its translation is CASSYLDRDDGYTF.

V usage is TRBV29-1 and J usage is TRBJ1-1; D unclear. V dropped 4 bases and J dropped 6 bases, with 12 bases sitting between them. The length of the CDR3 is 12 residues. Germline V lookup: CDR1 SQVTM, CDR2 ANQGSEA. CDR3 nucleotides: TGCAGCGTTGGCCGGGGTGGCTCTGAAGCTTTCTTT. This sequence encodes CSVGRGGSEAFF.

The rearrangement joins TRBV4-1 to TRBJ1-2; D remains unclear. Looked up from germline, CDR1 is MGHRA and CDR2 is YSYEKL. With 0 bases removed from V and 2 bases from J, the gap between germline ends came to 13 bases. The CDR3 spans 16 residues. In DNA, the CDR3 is TGCGCCAGCAGCCAAGAAGTCGCACAGACGAACTATGGCTACACCTTC. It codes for CASSQEVAQTNYGYTF.

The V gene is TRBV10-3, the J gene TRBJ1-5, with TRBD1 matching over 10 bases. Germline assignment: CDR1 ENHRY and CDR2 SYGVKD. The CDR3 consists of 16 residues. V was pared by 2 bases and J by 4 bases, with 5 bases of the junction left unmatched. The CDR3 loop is CAISEDRGLWNQPQHF. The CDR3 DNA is TGTGCCATCAGTGAGGACAGGGGGCTTTGGAATCAGCCCCAGCATTTT.

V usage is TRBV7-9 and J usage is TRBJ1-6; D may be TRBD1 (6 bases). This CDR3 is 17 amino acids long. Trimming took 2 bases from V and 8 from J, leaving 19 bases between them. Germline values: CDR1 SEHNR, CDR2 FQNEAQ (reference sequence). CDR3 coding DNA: TGTGCCAGCAGCTTATCTACAGGGAATTATATGGATTCACCCCTCCACTTT. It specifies CASSLSTGNYMDSPLHF.

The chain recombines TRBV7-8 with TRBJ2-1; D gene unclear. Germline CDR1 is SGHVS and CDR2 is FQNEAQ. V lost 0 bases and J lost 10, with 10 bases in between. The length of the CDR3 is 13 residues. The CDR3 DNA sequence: TGTGCCAGCAGCTTAGCGCGGCAGACCGAGCAGTTCTTC. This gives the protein CASSLARQTEQFF.

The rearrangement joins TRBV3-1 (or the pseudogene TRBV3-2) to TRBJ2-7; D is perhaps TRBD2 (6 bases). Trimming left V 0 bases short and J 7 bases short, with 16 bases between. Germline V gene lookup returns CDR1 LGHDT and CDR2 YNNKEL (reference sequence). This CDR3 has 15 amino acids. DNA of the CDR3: TGTGCCAGCAGCCAAGATGGGGGGAAGGGACCAGAGCAGTACGTC. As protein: CASSQDGGKGPEQYV.

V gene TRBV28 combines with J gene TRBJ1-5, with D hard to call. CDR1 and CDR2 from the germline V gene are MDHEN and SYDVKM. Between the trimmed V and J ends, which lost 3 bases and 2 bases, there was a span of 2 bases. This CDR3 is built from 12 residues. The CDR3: CASSFGNQPQHF. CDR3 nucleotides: TGTGCCAGCAGTTTCGGCAATCAGCCCCAGCATTTT.

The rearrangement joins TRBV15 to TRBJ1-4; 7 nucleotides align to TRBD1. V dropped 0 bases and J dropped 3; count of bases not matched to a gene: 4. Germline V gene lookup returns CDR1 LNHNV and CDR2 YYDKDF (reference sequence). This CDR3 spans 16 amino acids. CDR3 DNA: TGTGCCACCAGCAGAGATGACAGGGCTGCTAATGAAAAACTGTTTTTT. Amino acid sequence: CATSRDDRAANEKLFF.

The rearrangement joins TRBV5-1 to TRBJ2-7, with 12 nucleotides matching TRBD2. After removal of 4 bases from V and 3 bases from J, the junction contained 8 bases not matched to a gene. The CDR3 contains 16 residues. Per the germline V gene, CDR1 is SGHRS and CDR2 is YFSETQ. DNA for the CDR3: TGCGCCAGCAGCCCGGATGGACTAGCGGGGATCTACGAGCAGTACTTC. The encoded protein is CASSPDGLAGIYEQYF.

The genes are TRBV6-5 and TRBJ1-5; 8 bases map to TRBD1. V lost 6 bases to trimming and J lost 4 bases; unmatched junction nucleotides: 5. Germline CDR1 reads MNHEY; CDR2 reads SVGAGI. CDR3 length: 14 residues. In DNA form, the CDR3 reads TGTGCCAGCAGGCCTTACAGGGGGAATCAGCCCCAGCATTTT. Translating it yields CASRPYRGNQPQHF.

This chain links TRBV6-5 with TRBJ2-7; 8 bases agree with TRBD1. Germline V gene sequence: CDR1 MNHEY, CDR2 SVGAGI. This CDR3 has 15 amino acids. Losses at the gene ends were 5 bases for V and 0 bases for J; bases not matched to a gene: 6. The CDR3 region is CASSIDRGSSYEQYF. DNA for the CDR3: TGTGCCAGCAGTATAGACAGGGGAAGCTCCTACGAGCAGTACTTC.